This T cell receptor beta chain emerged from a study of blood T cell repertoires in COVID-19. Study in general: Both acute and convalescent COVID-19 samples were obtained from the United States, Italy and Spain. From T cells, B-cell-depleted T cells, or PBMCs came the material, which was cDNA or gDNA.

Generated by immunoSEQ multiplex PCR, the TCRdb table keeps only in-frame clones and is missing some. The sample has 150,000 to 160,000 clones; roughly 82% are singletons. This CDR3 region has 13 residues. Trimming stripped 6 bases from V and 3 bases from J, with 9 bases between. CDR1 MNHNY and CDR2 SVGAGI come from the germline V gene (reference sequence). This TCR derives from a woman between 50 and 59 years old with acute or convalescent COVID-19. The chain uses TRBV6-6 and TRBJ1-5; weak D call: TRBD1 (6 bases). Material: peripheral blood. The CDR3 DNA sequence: TGTGCCAGCAGACGGGACAACAATCAGCCCCAGCATTTT. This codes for CASRRDNNQPQHF.